These 18 T cell receptor beta chains share one sample of origin, sequenced in a study of blood T cell repertoires in COVID-19. Sequencing was performed with immunoSEQ multiplex PCR; in TCRdb, only in-frame clones are kept and a portion is missing. The sample carries some 120,000 clones, 75% to 90% recorded once. Sequencing was performed on peripheral blood. These receptors were taken from a human donor in a cohort sampled during active COVID-19.

This clone was recorded at least ten times. CDR3 in amino acids: CASTLQGFEGQPQHF. The CDR3 nucleotides read TGTGCCAGTACCCTACAGGGTTTTGAAGGACAGCCCCAGCATTTT. V is TRBV19 and J is TRBJ1-5, with D maybe TRBD1 (6 bases). CDR3 length: 15 residues. Germline V gene data show CDR1 as LNHDA and CDR2 as SQIVND (reference sequence). The V end lost 7 bases, the J end lost 7 bases, and 20 bases lay between the germline ends. Supplemented by reference TRBV19 and TRBJ1-5, the full variable domain reads DGGITQSPKYLFRKEGQNVTLSCEQNLNHDAMYWYRQDPGQGLRLIYYSQIVNDFQKGDIAEGYSVSREKKESFPLTVTSAQKNPTAFYLCASTLQGFEGQPQHFGDGTRLSIL.

The rearrangement joins TRBV18 to TRBJ1-1; 7 nucleotides match TRBD1. V gave up 0 bases and J gave up 5 bases; unmatched junction bases: 3. In germline, CDR1 is KGHSH, CDR2 LQKENI. CDR3 length equals 14 residues. The CDR3 reads CASSPPTGRTEAFF. CDR3 bases: TGTGCCAGCTCACCACCGACAGGGAGGACTGAAGCTTTCTTT.

The CDR3 here is CASSQDEVNTEAFF. DNA for the CDR3: TGTGCCAGCAGCCAAGATGAGGTGAACACTGAAGCTTTCTTT. The V and J genes are TRBV3-1 (or the pseudogene TRBV3-2) and TRBJ1-1; D is unclear. From germline, CDR1 is LGHDT and CDR2 YNNKEL (reference sequence). V was shortened by 0 bases and J by 0 bases, with 5 bases between the two germline ends. The CDR3 totals 14 residues.

V usage is TRBV19 and J usage is TRBJ1-2; 9 bases are shared with TRBD1. The CDR3 length is 11 residues. With V trimmed by 9 bases and J by 5 bases, 1 base remained unmatched. The germline V gene has CDR1 LNHDA and CDR2 SQIVND (reference sequence). CDR3 sequence reads: CASGQGYGYTF. The CDR3 region has the DNA TGTGCCAGCGGACAGGGGTATGGCTACACCTTC.

V gene TRBV5-5 combines with J gene TRBJ1-5, with no clear D. Germline values: CDR1 SGHKS, CDR2 YYEKEE (reference sequence). With 3 bases removed from V and 6 bases from J, the gap between germline ends came to 10 bases. The CDR3 is 13 amino acids. The CDR3 loop is CASSSGNFQPQHF. The CDR3 nucleotides read TGTGCCAGCAGCTCAGGAAATTTTCAGCCCCAGCATTTT.

CDR3 protein: CARTETILRSGV. CDR3 in DNA: TGTGCCAGGACCGAGACTATACTCCGAAGTGGCGTC. The rearrangement links TRBV14 to TRBJ2-7; TRBD2 is a possible D gene (5 bases). The CDR3 has 12 amino acids. Looked up from germline, CDR1 is SGHDN and CDR2 is FVKESK.

The rearrangement joins TRBV5-1 to TRBJ1-2; D gene ambiguous. This CDR3 region has 14 residues. Germline-derived CDR1 and CDR2 are SGHRS and YFSETQ. V was trimmed by 2 bases and J by 5 bases, leaving 13 bases between them. CDR3 region: CASSLMTTEYGYTF. The DNA for the CDR3 is TGCGCCAGCAGCTTAATGACAACTGAGTATGGCTACACCTTC.

The rearrangement joins TRBV19 to TRBJ2-3; D not resolved. Germline CDR1 and CDR2: LNHDA and SQIVND (reference sequence). The CDR3 contains 17 residues. V lost 3 bases and J 4 bases, leaving 20 bases between the germline ends. This chain's CDR3 is CASSIPTGFLSPDTQYF. The DNA for the CDR3 is TGTGCCAGTAGTATCCCCACCGGGTTTCTCTCACCAGATACGCAGTATTTT.

Comments on this clone: One junction end does not reproduce the germline sequence, and a read error may be involved. The chain employs TRBV19 and TRBJ2-1; possibly TRBD2 for D (5 bases). Looked up from germline, CDR1 is LNHDA and CDR2 is SQIVND (reference sequence). The CDR3 has 13 residues. CDR3 bases: TGTGCCAGTAGTATTGGTGCGGTGAGGGAGCTGTTCTTC. Translation gives CASSIGAVRELFF.

The chain links TRBV27 to TRBJ1-2, with a weak D call TRBD1 (5 bases). The CDR3 runs 16 residues. V was clipped by 5 bases and J by 6 bases, with 22 bases between them. Germline assignment: CDR1 MNHEY and CDR2 SMNVEV (reference sequence). The CDR3 DNA sequence: TGTGCCAGCAGTCCGTTCCCCCCAGGGATTGAAAATGGCTACACCTTC. Translated, it gives CASSPFPPGIENGYTF.

The table lists this clone with a few counts. V and J are TRBV7-3 and TRBJ2-7; tentatively, D is TRBD2 (5 bases). Per the germline V gene, CDR1 is SGHTA and CDR2 is FQGTGA. Trimming stripped 1 base from V and 2 bases from J, with 12 bases between. This CDR3 spans 15 amino acids. The CDR3 protein is CASSLNAGAPYEQYF. The CDR3 DNA reads TGTGCCAGCAGCTTAAACGCGGGCGCCCCCTACGAGCAGTACTTC.

The chain combines TRBV13 with TRBJ1-4, with TRBD1 matching 11 bases. After removal of 6 bases from V and 6 bases from J, the junction contained 0 bases not matched to a gene. The CDR3 loop spans 13 amino acids. From germline, CDR1 is PRHDT and CDR2 FYEKMQ (reference sequence). The DNA for the CDR3 is TGTGCCAGCAGGGGACAGGGGGATGAAAAACTGTTTTTT. Protein product: CASRGQGDEKLFF.

The gene calls are TRBV5-5 and TRBJ1-3; D not resolved. Germline CDR1 and CDR2: SGHKS and YYEKEE (reference sequence). The CDR3 has 18 residues. The V end lost 0 bases, the J end lost 0 bases, and 16 bases lay between the germline ends. CDR3 protein: CASSLVSAGQSSGNTIYF. As DNA, the CDR3 is TGTGCCAGCAGCTTGGTCTCGGCTGGGCAGAGCTCTGGAAACACCATATATTTT.

This chain uses TRBV30 with TRBJ1-2, with 10 bases that match TRBD1. Germline CDR1 and CDR2: GTSNPN and SVGIG (reference sequence). The CDR3 totals 12 residues. Trimming removed 5 bases from V and 5 bases from J; junction bases left unmatched: 2. The CDR3 sequence: CAWDRGLYGYTF. Here the CDR3 DNA reads TGTGCCTGGGACAGGGGGCTTTATGGCTACACCTTC.

The CDR3 region is CASSESGRGWGKLFF. Written as DNA, the CDR3 is TGTGCCAGCAGTGAATCGGGCAGGGGGTGGGGAAAACTGTTTTTT. V usage is TRBV25-1 and J usage is TRBJ1-4; 7 bases line up with TRBD1. The germline V gene has CDR1 MGHDK and CDR2 SYGVNS. The length of the CDR3 is 15 residues. The J segment lost 10 bases and the V segment lost 1 base, leaving 9 bases of the junction unmatched.

In regard to this clone: Distinct nucleotide sequences in the sample also encode this CDR3. This chain uses TRBV6-5 with TRBJ1-1; D is perhaps TRBD1 (5 bases). This CDR3 spans 14 amino acids. The germline CDR1 and CDR2 sequences are MNHEY and SVGAGI. Trimming stripped 1 base from V and 2 bases from J, with 8 bases between. CDR3 sequence reads: CASSYLGGNTEAFF. The CDR3 nucleotides are TGTGCCAGCAGTTACTTGGGGGGTAACACTGAAGCTTTCTTT.

The rearrangement uses TRBV7-3 and TRBJ2-2; a possible D gene is TRBD1 (7 bases). Germline loops: CDR1 SGHTA, CDR2 FQGTGA. V dropped 5 bases and J dropped 8 bases, with 15 bases sitting between them. The CDR3 is made up of 14 amino acids. As DNA, the CDR3 is TGTGCCAGCAGCCGCGGGACAGCTCAGGGGGAGCTGTTTTTT. Protein sequence: CASSRGTAQGELFF.

This clone was seen once. V is TRBV11-2 and J is TRBJ2-6, with 8 bases aligning to TRBD2. Trimming cost V 5 bases and J 2 bases; bases outside gene matches: 11. This CDR3 is built from 18 residues. Germline CDR1 SGHAT, CDR2 FQNNGV. CDR3 protein: CASSPISGIPPGANVLTF. CDR3 bases: TGTGCCAGCAGCCCTATTAGCGGGATTCCGCCTGGGGCCAACGTCCTGACTTTC.